This T cell receptor beta chain was identified during a study of blood T cell repertoires in COVID-19. Study information: Sites in the United States, Italy and Spain provided acute and convalescent COVID-19 samples.

As handled by the study authors: How many nucleated cells were present was estimated from reference gene primer amplification. The assay was immunoSEQ multiplex PCR, and TCRdb's table has in-frame clones only and misses some. The V and J calls and clone size come from that table; D and trimming were worked out from the DNA. The sample holds about 50,000 clones; approximately 89% are singletons and the top ten take approximately 28%. The CDR3 is 15 amino acids. V was trimmed by 6 bases and J by 0 bases, leaving 11 bases between them. CDR1 and CDR2 (germline): SNHLY, FYNNEI. The sample comprised peripheral blood. This receptor was obtained from a woman over 75 with acute or convalescent COVID-19. J is TRBJ2-2 and V is TRBV2; the D gene is possibly TRBD2 (5 bases). The CDR3, as DNA: TGTGCCAGCAGATGGTCGGGGACGAACACCGGGGAGCTGTTTTTT. Amino acid sequence: CASRWSGTNTGELFF.